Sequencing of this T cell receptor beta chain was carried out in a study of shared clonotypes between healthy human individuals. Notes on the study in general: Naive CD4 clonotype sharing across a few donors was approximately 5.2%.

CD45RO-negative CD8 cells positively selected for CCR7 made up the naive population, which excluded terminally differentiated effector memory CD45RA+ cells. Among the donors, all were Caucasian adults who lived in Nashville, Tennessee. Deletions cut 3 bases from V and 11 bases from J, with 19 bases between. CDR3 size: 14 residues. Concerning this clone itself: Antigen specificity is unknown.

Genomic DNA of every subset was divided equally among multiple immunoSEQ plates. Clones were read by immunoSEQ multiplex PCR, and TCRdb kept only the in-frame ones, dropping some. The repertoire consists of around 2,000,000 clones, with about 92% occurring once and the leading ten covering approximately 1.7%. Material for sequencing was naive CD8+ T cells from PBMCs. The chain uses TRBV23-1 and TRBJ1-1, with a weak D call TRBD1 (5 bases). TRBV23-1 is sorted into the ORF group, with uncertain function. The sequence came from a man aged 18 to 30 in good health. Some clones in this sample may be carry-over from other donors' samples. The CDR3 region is CASSHRGVAGEAFF. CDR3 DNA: TGCGCCAGCAGTCATCGGGGGGTTGCTGGTGAGGCTTTCTTT.